Following are 20 T cell receptor beta chains from one sample sequenced in a study of shared clonotypes between healthy human individuals. The protocol was immunoSEQ multiplex PCR, while the TCRdb copy is restricted to in-frame clones and leaves out a portion. The sample contains about 1.1 million clones, roughly 80% of which appear only once. Source material: memory CD4+ T cells from PBMCs. Stated subset: CD45RA-negative fraction. The origin of the receptors is a man between 18 and 29 years old in good health. Some clones in this sample may be carry-over from other donors' samples.

This chain uses TRBV11-2 with TRBJ2-5; D is possibly TRBD2 (6 bases). CDR1 SGHAT and CDR2 FQNNGV come from the germline V gene. Trimming left V 5 bases short and J 2 bases short, with 18 bases between. The CDR3 extends over 16 amino acids. Here the CDR3 reads CASSLDPLSGQETQYF. The DNA for the CDR3 is TGTGCCAGCAGCCTCGACCCCCTGAGCGGGCAAGAGACCCAGTACTTC.

The gene calls are TRBV19 and TRBJ2-7; TRBD2 is a possible D gene (5 bases). CDR3 length: 14 amino acids. V was pared by 7 bases and J by 4 bases, with 17 bases between. CDR1 is LNHDA, CDR2 SQIVND, per germline (reference sequence). CDR3: CASNEDSGRYEQYF. The DNA for the CDR3 is TGTGCCAGTAACGAGGACTCCGGCCGTTACGAGCAGTACTTC. Looking up the rest from reference TRBV19 and TRBJ2-7 gives the full variable domain: DGGITQSPKYLFRKEGQNVTLSCEQNLNHDAMYWYRQDPGQGLRLIYYSQIVNDFQKGDIAEGYSVSREKKESFPLTVTSAQKNPTAFYLCASNEDSGRYEQYFGPGTRLTVT.

CDR3 DNA sequence: TGTGCCAGCAGTACCCCTGGAACAAATACGCAGTATTTT. This sequence encodes CASSTPGTNTQYF. The chain joins TRBV6-1 to TRBJ2-3; D is ambiguous. This CDR3 is built from 13 residues. V was shortened by 5 bases and J by 7 bases, with 13 bases between the two germline ends. Germline V gene sequence: CDR1 MNHNS, CDR2 SASEGT.

The chain has TRBV25-1 and TRBJ1-4; D is uncertain. The CDR3 is made up of 14 amino acids. Trimming pared 3 bases from V and 8 bases from J, leaving 13 bases between. CDR1 and CDR2 from the germline V gene are MGHDK and SYGVNS. CDR3 nucleotides: TGTGCCAGCAGTGAGGCGGGCCCGGGGGAAAAACTGTTTTTT. Translating it yields CASSEAGPGEKLFF.

The chain employs TRBV11-1 and TRBJ2-1; D ambiguous. This CDR3 comprises 15 residues. CDR1 is SGHAT and CDR2 is FQDESV in the germline V gene (reference sequence). Trimming shortened V by 5 bases and J by 4 bases, and 15 bases separated the two germline ends. This chain's CDR3 is CASSQARSPYNEQFF. Written as DNA, the CDR3 is TGTGCCAGCAGCCAGGCCCGGTCCCCTTACAATGAGCAGTTCTTC.

The rearrangement joins TRBV28 to TRBJ1-4; D may be TRBD1 (6 bases). The ends were cut back, 5 bases at V and 3 bases at J, with 13 bases in the middle. The germline V gene encodes CDR1 MDHEN and CDR2 SYDVKM. The CDR3 runs 15 residues. Here the CDR3 DNA reads TGTGCCAGCAGTGCCGTGGGGGCGGCTAATGAAAAACTGTTTTTT. The encoded protein is CASSAVGAANEKLFF.

This sequence joins TRBV6-6 and TRBJ2-3, with no clear D. The CDR3 contains 14 residues. With 7 bases removed from V and 1 base from J, the gap between germline ends came to 12 bases. Looked up from germline, CDR1 is MNHNY and CDR2 is SVGAGI (reference sequence). The CDR3 bases are TGTGCCAGCACCCCCACGTTGGGCACAGATACGCAGTATTTT. This encodes CASTPTLGTDTQYF.

This chain joins TRBV5-8 and TRBJ1-1, with D possibly being TRBD1 (6 bases). In germline, CDR1 is SGHTS, CDR2 YDEGEE. CDR3 length equals 16 residues. The V end was cut by 3 bases, the J end by 1 base, with 16 bases between. CDR3 protein: CASSSRFQQGNTEAFF. CDR3 DNA sequence: TGTGCCAGCAGCTCCCGTTTTCAACAGGGGAACACTGAAGCTTTCTTT. The full variable domain, completed using reference TRBV5-8 and TRBJ1-1, is EAGVTQSPTHLIKTRGQQATLRCSPISGHTSVYWYQQALGLGLQFLLWYDEGEERNRGNFPPRFSGRQFPNYSSELNVNALELEDSALYLCASSSRFQQGNTEAFFGQGTRLTVV.

This clone has a single count. The J gene is TRBJ2-1, the V gene TRBV5-1; no reliable D call. Germline V gene data show CDR1 as SGHRS and CDR2 as YFSETQ. The V and J ends lost 2 bases and 2 bases respectively, with 14 bases between them. The CDR3 spans 16 residues. The CDR3, as DNA: TGCGCCAGCAGCTTTCCCCGTAGTGGGGCCTACAATGAGCAGTTCTTC. Its translation: CASSFPRSGAYNEQFF.

This rearrangement joins TRBV6-4 to TRBJ2-2, with TRBD2 matching over 7 bases. The CDR3 runs to 16 residues. Germline CDR1 MRHNA, CDR2 SNTAGT. The trim removed 0 bases at V and 5 bases at J, leaving 6 bases unmatched. The CDR3 region has the DNA TGTGCCAGCAGTGACTCCCCAGCGGGGTTGACCGGGGAGCTGTTTTTT. Translating gives CASSDSPAGLTGELFF.

Comments on this clone: Other DNA sequences of this sample code for an identical CDR3. The chain recombines TRBV5-1 with TRBJ2-1; 15 bases line up with TRBD2. This CDR3 contains 16 residues. Per germline, CDR1 SGHRS and CDR2 YFSETQ. Trimming cost V 4 bases and J 4 bases; bases outside gene matches: 3. This chain's CDR3 is CASSLGLAGGYNEQFF. The CDR3 DNA is TGCGCCAGCAGCCTAGGACTAGCGGGAGGGTACAATGAGCAGTTCTTC.

The chain employs TRBV5-4 and TRBJ2-5; D ambiguous. The V gene's germline CDR1 is SGHNT and CDR2 YYREEE (reference sequence). This CDR3 contains 14 residues. V was clipped by 3 bases and J by 2 bases, with 11 bases between them. In nucleotides, the CDR3 is TGTGCCAGCAGCTCGTCCGGGTCGCAAGAGACCCAGTACTTC. This gives the protein CASSSSGSQETQYF.

The V gene is TRBV11-2, the J gene TRBJ2-7; the D gene is possibly TRBD2 (6 bases). Trimming removed 3 bases at V and 6 bases at J, with 12 bases between. The CDR3 extends over 13 amino acids. Germline CDR1 and CDR2: SGHAT and FQNNGV. CDR3 region: CASSFRRESEQYF. Written as DNA, the CDR3 is TGTGCCAGCAGCTTCAGGAGGGAGAGCGAGCAGTACTTC.

The genes are TRBV19 and TRBJ1-1; TRBD1 matches at 10 bases. Germline assignment: CDR1 LNHDA and CDR2 SQIVND (reference sequence). The CDR3 consists of 14 residues. Trimming took 4 bases from V and 7 from J; bases not matched to a gene: 6. Here the CDR3 reads CASSTGQGINEAFF. CDR3 nucleotide sequence: TGTGCCAGTAGTACGGGACAGGGGATTAATGAAGCTTTCTTT. The variable domain in full, completed from reference TRBV19 and TRBJ1-1, reads DGGITQSPKYLFRKEGQNVTLSCEQNLNHDAMYWYRQDPGQGLRLIYYSQIVNDFQKGDIAEGYSVSREKKESFPLTVTSAQKNPTAFYLCASSTGQGINEAFFGQGTRLTVV.

The rearrangement uses TRBV11-2 and TRBJ2-3; no definite D call. Trimming stripped 4 bases from V and 6 bases from J, with 14 bases between. Looked up from germline, CDR1 is SGHAT and CDR2 is FQNNGV. The CDR3 runs 14 residues. The CDR3 DNA reads as TGTGCCAGCAGCTCTCGAAACGGCCCCGATACGCAGTATTTT. Encoded protein: CASSSRNGPDTQYF.

This sequence joins TRBV7-9 and TRBJ2-3; D gene ambiguous. V lost 2 bases, J lost 1 base, and 7 bases lay in between. The CDR3 consists of 14 residues. Germline assignment: CDR1 SEHNR and CDR2 FQNEAQ (reference sequence). The DNA for the CDR3 is TGTGCCAGCAGCTTAAATCAGGGCACAGATACGCAGTATTTT. It specifies CASSLNQGTDTQYF.

The rearrangement uses TRBV27 and TRBJ1-1; D perhaps matches TRBD1 (6 bases). Germline CDR1 and CDR2: MNHEY and SMNVEV (reference sequence). The CDR3 has 15 amino acids. Trimming took off 7 bases at V and 1 base at J, with 16 bases between the two ends. The DNA for the CDR3 is TGTGCCAGCATTGATCCGGGGGGGGCGAACACTGAAGCTTTCTTT. Translation: CASIDPGGANTEAFF.

The chain has TRBV19 and TRBJ2-1, with 12 bases that match TRBD2. CDR1 is LNHDA and CDR2 is SQIVND in the germline V gene (reference sequence). V was pared by 4 bases and J by 8 bases, with 9 bases of the junction left unmatched. CDR3 length: 16 residues. In DNA, the CDR3 is TGTGCCAGTAGTAGACGACTAGCGGGAGTAGGGGATGAGCAGTTCTTC. Its protein is CASSRRLAGVGDEQFF.

This clone was detected a few times. The chain recombines TRBV10-3 with TRBJ2-2, with D perhaps matching TRBD1 (5 bases). CDR1 is ENHRY and CDR2 is SYGVKD in the germline V gene. V was clipped by 5 bases and J by 7 bases, with 11 bases between them. The CDR3 runs 13 residues. In DNA, the CDR3 is TGTGCCATCAGTCAAGGGGCTGGCGGGGAGCTGTTTTTT. Amino acids: CAISQGAGGELFF.

Notes on this clone: Additional DNA sequences in this sample encode the identical CDR3. V usage is TRBV15 and J usage is TRBJ2-1, with D possibly being TRBD1 (6 bases). The CDR3 loop spans 15 amino acids. The V gene lost 1 base and the J gene lost 1 base, with 8 bases spanning the gap. The germline CDR1 and CDR2 sequences are LNHNV and YYDKDF (reference sequence). CDR3 DNA sequence: TGTGCCACCAGCAGAGCAGGGGTATCCTACAATGAGCAGTTCTTC. It specifies CATSRAGVSYNEQFF.